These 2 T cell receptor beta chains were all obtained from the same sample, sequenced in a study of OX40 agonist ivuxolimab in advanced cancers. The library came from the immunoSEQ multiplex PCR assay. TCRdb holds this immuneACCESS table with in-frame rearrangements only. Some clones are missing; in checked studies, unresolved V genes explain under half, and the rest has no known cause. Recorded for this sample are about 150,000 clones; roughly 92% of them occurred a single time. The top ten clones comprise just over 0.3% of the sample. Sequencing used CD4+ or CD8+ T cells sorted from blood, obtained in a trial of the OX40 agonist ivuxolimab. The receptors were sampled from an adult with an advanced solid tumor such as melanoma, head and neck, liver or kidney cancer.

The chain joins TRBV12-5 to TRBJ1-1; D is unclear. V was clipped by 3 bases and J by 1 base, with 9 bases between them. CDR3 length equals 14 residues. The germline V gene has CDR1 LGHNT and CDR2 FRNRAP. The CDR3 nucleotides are TGTGCTAGTGGTTTCAATATGGAGAACACTGAAGCTTTCTTT. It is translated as CASGFNMENTEAFF.

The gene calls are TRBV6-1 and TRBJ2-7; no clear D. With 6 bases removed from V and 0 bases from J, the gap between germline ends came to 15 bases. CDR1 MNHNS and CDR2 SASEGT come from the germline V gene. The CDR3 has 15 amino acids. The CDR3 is CASRAWQGNSYEQYF. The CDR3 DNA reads TGTGCCAGCAGGGCGTGGCAAGGCAACTCCTACGAGCAGTACTTC.